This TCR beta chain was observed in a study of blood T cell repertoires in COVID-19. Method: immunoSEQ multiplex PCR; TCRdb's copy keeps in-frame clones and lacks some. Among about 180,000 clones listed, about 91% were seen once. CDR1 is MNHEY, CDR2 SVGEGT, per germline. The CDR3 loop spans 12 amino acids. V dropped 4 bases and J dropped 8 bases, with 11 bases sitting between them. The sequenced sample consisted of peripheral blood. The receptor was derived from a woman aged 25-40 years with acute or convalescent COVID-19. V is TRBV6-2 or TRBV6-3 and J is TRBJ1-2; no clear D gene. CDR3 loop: CASSSRTGGYTF. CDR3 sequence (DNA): TGTGCCAGCAGTTCGCGGACTGGCGGCTACACCTTC.